These 8 T cell receptor beta chains share one sample of origin, sequenced in a study of blood T cell repertoires in COVID-19 (dated by TCRdb to 2020 to 2021). Preparation of the library involved the immunoSEQ multiplex PCR assay. As stored in TCRdb, this immuneACCESS dataset retains in-frame rearrangements with V and J assigned. A fraction of the clones does not appear; measured against another copy, unresolved V genes explain less than half of the discrepancy, and the remainder lacks a known reason. The sample table records around 480,000 clones; around 88% of these occur just once. Roughly 12% of the sample comes from the top ten. Sequenced material: peripheral blood. These receptors were collected from a woman between 50 and 59 years old with COVID-19, enrolled during active disease.

The J gene is TRBJ1-2, the V gene TRBV4-1, with 9 nucleotides matching TRBD1. Germline lookup yields CDR1 MGHRA and CDR2 YSYEKL. The CDR3 contains 17 residues. J lost 4 bases, V lost 0 bases, and 9 bases had no gene match. DNA for the CDR3: TGCGCCAGCAGCCAAGATCTACGGTACAGGGGGCCCTATGGCTACACCTTC. It is translated as CASSQDLRYRGPYGYTF.

The rearrangement joins TRBV4-1 to TRBJ1-2; TRBD1 might be the D (6 bases). V lost 1 base and J 6 bases, leaving 12 bases between the germline ends. The germline gives CDR1 MGHRA, CDR2 YSYEKL. The CDR3 has 14 amino acids. CDR3 bases: TGCGCCAGCAGCCAAGCGGTCGAGGGGGATGGCTACACCTTC. Its translation is CASSQAVEGDGYTF.

This clone was observed a single time. The gene calls are TRBV5-4 and TRBJ1-1; D is undetermined. V gave up 0 bases and J gave up 2 bases, with 14 bases separating them. The CDR3 contains 16 residues. Germline V gene data show CDR1 as SGHNT and CDR2 as YYREEE (reference sequence). This CDR3 reads CASSLADVTLNTEAFF. Here the CDR3 DNA reads TGTGCCAGCAGCTTGGCCGACGTGACACTTAACACTGAAGCTTTCTTT.

V and J are TRBV11-2 and TRBJ2-7; 8 positions match TRBD1. The CDR3 contains 13 residues. V was pared by 1 base and J by 5 bases, with 1 base of the junction left unmatched. Germline CDR1 and CDR2: SGHAT and FQNNGV. The CDR3 is CASSLGQGNEQYF. In nucleotides, the CDR3 is TGTGCCAGCAGCTTAGGACAGGGGAACGAGCAGTACTTC.

The chain links TRBV27 to TRBJ2-1; 11 positions match TRBD2. The trim removed 1 base at V and 7 bases at J, leaving 3 bases unmatched. In germline, CDR1 is MNHEY, CDR2 SMNVEV (reference sequence). The CDR3 spans 15 residues. DNA of the CDR3: TGTGCCAGCAGTTTATATAGCGGGGGGGCAAATGAGCAGTTCTTC. Translating gives CASSLYSGGANEQFF.

This clone occurred once. This same CDR3 is encoded by further DNA sequences in the sample. The chain employs TRBV5-1 and TRBJ1-1; 7 positions agree with TRBD1. Looked up from germline, CDR1 is SGHRS and CDR2 is YFSETQ. The junction had 2 bases not matched to a gene; V was cut back by 3 bases and J by 0 bases. The CDR3 runs 14 residues. The CDR3, as DNA: TGCGCCAGCAGCTCACAGGGGCTGAACACTGAAGCTTTCTTT. Protein sequence: CASSSQGLNTEAFF.

The chain recombines TRBV5-6 with TRBJ2-3, with a possible D match to TRBD2 (6 bases). The germline V gene encodes CDR1 SGHDT and CDR2 YYEEEE. Trimming shortened V by 4 bases and J by 0 bases, and 15 bases separated the two germline ends. CDR3 length equals 16 residues. The CDR3 here is CASSPAPGLSTDTQYF. In DNA, the CDR3 is TGTGCCAGCAGCCCCGCCCCGGGACTGAGCACAGATACGCAGTATTTT.

The chain carries TRBV5-1 and TRBJ1-2; D uncertain. V lost 0 bases and J lost 6, with 9 bases in between. There are 13 residues in the CDR3. Per the germline V gene, CDR1 is SGHRS and CDR2 is YFSETQ. The CDR3 sequence: CASSLGTRDGYTF. The CDR3 DNA is TGCGCCAGCAGCTTGGGGACTAGGGATGGCTACACCTTC.